The next 18 T cell receptor beta chains were all read from a single sample in a study of blood T cell repertoires in COVID-19. TCRdb keeps only in-frame clones here, not all; method: immunoSEQ multiplex PCR. This sample has roughly 180,000 clones; roughly 84% occur once, and the top ten carry around 18%. Source material: PBMCs or T cells enriched from blood (not recorded which). Every receptor here comes from a man in his 60s who had recovered from COVID-19.

The chain has TRBV7-3 and TRBJ2-1; possibly TRBD1 for D (5 bases). The CDR3 has 15 amino acids. From germline, CDR1 is SGHTA and CDR2 FQGTGA. Trimming cost V 0 bases and J 8 bases, with 14 bases left between them. Here the CDR3 reads CASSLTTTEIDEQFF. CDR3 bases: TGTGCCAGCAGCTTAACGACGACAGAGATCGATGAGCAGTTCTTC.

The CDR3 coding sequence is TGTGCCAGCTCACCACTAGCTAAAGGGGCCGGGGAGCTGTTTTTT. Translating gives CASSPLAKGAGELFF. The V gene is TRBV18, the J gene TRBJ2-2; tentative D call: TRBD1 (5 bases). The CDR3 spans 15 residues. Germline assignment: CDR1 KGHSH and CDR2 LQKENI. The germline V and J ends were trimmed by 1 base and 6 bases, with 12 bases remaining between them.

The chain joins TRBV28 to TRBJ1-4; no clear D. Per germline, CDR1 MDHEN and CDR2 SYDVKM. CDR3 length: 14 amino acids. Trimming shortened V by 5 bases and J by 5 bases, and 12 bases separated the two germline ends. The CDR3 loop is CASSGSGGNEKLFF. The CDR3 region has the DNA TGTGCCAGCAGTGGATCAGGAGGAAATGAAAAACTGTTTTTT.

The chain combines TRBV7-9 with TRBJ1-1; 9 nucleotides line up with TRBD1. The trim removed 7 bases at V and 1 base at J, leaving 7 bases unmatched. From germline, CDR1 is SEHNR and CDR2 FQNEAQ (reference sequence). The CDR3 covers 15 residues. The CDR3 DNA reads TGTGCCAGCAACCCCCGGGACAGGGAGAACACTGAAGCTTTCTTT. It translates to CASNPRDRENTEAFF.

V gene TRBV6-1 combines with J gene TRBJ2-3; D remains unclear. The CDR3 loop spans 15 amino acids. Germline V gene data show CDR1 as MNHNS and CDR2 as SASEGT. The V end lost 1 base, the J end lost 0 bases, and 8 bases lay between the germline ends. CDR3 residues: CASSEGGRSTDTQYF. The CDR3 region has the DNA TGTGCCAGCAGTGAAGGCGGCAGAAGCACAGATACGCAGTATTTT.

CDR3 protein: CAITAEDYGYTF. For the CDR3, the DNA is TGTGCCATCACGGCGGAAGACTATGGCTACACCTTC. The rearrangement uses TRBV10-3 and TRBJ1-2, with D unclear. Germline loops: CDR1 ENHRY, CDR2 SYGVKD. There are 12 residues in the CDR3. V was cut by 7 bases and J by 3 bases, with 9 bases left in between.

The chain has TRBV9 and TRBJ2-3; 9 positions match TRBD1. CDR3 length: 15 residues. Trimming cost V 3 bases and J 3 bases; bases outside gene matches: 5. From germline, CDR1 is SGDLS and CDR2 YYNGEE. CDR3 DNA sequence: TGTGCCAGCAGCGCCCGGGACAGGGATACAGATACGCAGTATTTT. Protein sequence: CASSARDRDTDTQYF.

The rearrangement joins TRBV6-2 or TRBV6-3 to TRBJ2-7; 9 bases agree with TRBD2. The CDR3 length is 14 residues. Germline CDR1 MNHEY, CDR2 SVGEGT. The ends lost 5 bases at V and 6 bases at J; junction bases unmatched: 8. The CDR3 spells CASSRAGGAPEQYF. In DNA, the CDR3 is TGTGCCAGCAGTCGAGCGGGAGGTGCTCCCGAGCAGTACTTC.

This rearrangement joins TRBV9 to TRBJ2-5; D perhaps matches TRBD2 (7 bases). CDR1 is SGDLS, CDR2 YYNGEE, per germline. The V gene lost 4 bases and the J gene lost 7 bases, with 17 bases spanning the gap. The CDR3 contains 14 residues. The CDR3 here is CASSTSGTPRTQYF. In nucleotides, the CDR3 is TGTGCCAGCAGCACCAGCGGGACACCCCGGACCCAGTACTTC.

The rearrangement uses TRBV9 and TRBJ1-2; D remains unclear. Per germline, CDR1 SGDLS and CDR2 YYNGEE. V shed 2 bases and J shed 3 bases, with 8 bases lying between them. This CDR3 spans 13 amino acids. This chain's CDR3 is CASSVGDYYGYTF. The DNA of the CDR3 is TGTGCCAGCAGCGTCGGTGACTACTATGGCTACACCTTC.

This clone has only a few counts. V usage is TRBV28 and J usage is TRBJ1-3; no reliable D call. Germline loops: CDR1 MDHEN, CDR2 SYDVKM. Trimming took 2 bases from V and 4 from J, leaving 9 bases between them. The CDR3 extends over 14 amino acids. CDR3 DNA: TGTGCCAGCAGTTTACCTTCGGGAGGAAACACCATATATTTT. Translated: CASSLPSGGNTIYF.

The chain employs TRBV18 and TRBJ2-2; maybe TRBD2 (5 bases). The germline gives CDR1 KGHSH, CDR2 LQKENI. The CDR3 length is 19 residues. V lost 4 bases and J 6 bases, leaving 27 bases between the germline ends. The CDR3 region is CASSLQGLRAAVWAGELFF. The CDR3 DNA reads as TGTGCCAGCTCACTCCAAGGACTGCGTGCGGCTGTTTGGGCCGGGGAGCTGTTTTTT.

CDR3 residues: CASSLFPGTGELFF. The CDR3 DNA is TGTGCCAGCAGCTTATTCCCAGGGACTGGGGAGCTGTTTTTT. The J gene is TRBJ2-2, the V gene TRBV7-6; TRBD2 might be the D (6 bases). The germline V gene has CDR1 SGHVS and CDR2 FNYEAQ. With 2 bases removed from V and 8 bases from J, the gap between germline ends came to 12 bases. This CDR3 has 14 residues.

This clone was seen only once. The chain has TRBV11-2 and TRBJ1-1, with no clear D. Germline V gene data show CDR1 as SGHAT and CDR2 as FQNNGV. V lost 5 bases and J lost 2, with 9 bases in between. This CDR3 comprises 13 residues. CDR3 sequence: CASSPNSNTEAFF. The DNA for the CDR3 is TGTGCCAGCAGCCCTAACTCCAACACTGAAGCTTTCTTT.

This clone was counted a single time. The V call is TRBV5-4, the J call TRBJ2-7; 7 positions match TRBD2. J lost 7 bases, V lost 3 bases, and 16 bases had no gene match. CDR1 and CDR2 (germline): SGHNT, YYREEE (reference sequence). The CDR3 spans 16 residues. CDR3 in amino acids: CASSSQRGILLREQYF. CDR3 sequence (DNA): TGTGCCAGCAGCTCCCAGCGGGGTATTCTCCTACGAGAGCAGTACTTC. Complete variable domain (other parts from reference TRBV5-4 and TRBJ2-7): ETGVTQSPTHLIKTRGQQVTLRCSSQSGHNTVSWYQQALGQGPQFIFQYYREEENGRGNFPPRFSGLQFPNYSSELNVNALELDDSALYLCASSSQRGILLREQYFGPGTRLTVT.

The rearrangement uses TRBV19 and TRBJ1-4; 9 bases are a match to TRBD1. The trim removed 9 bases at V and 4 bases at J, leaving 9 bases unmatched. There are 15 residues in the CDR3. The germline gives CDR1 LNHDA, CDR2 SQIVND (reference sequence). DNA for the CDR3: TGTGCCAGCCGGACAGGGGTCACCATTAATGAAAAACTGTTTTTT. Translation: CASRTGVTINEKLFF.

The chain employs TRBV5-4 and TRBJ2-2, with D possibly TRBD2 on 5 matching bases. Germline V lookup: CDR1 SGHNT, CDR2 YYREEE (reference sequence). Trimming took off 8 bases at V and 5 bases at J, with 19 bases between the two ends. This CDR3 has 15 amino acids. CDR3 sequence reads: CARFTEGSSTGELFF. In nucleotides, the CDR3 is TGTGCCAGGTTTACTGAGGGATCTTCTACCGGGGAGCTGTTTTTT.

The chain has TRBV5-1 and TRBJ2-3; possible D gene TRBD2, 6 bases. With 0 bases removed from V and 1 base from J, the gap between germline ends came to 9 bases. The CDR3 consists of 15 residues. Germline CDR1 is SGHRS and CDR2 is YFSETQ. The CDR3 nucleotides read TGCGCCAGCAGCTTGGGATCTAGCGGCACAGATACGCAGTATTTT. It yields the protein CASSLGSSGTDTQYF.